This T cell receptor beta chain was retrieved from a study of blood T cell repertoires in COVID-19. Study-wide context: The origin of the acute and convalescent COVID-19 samples was the United States, Italy and Spain. Sources were T cells, B-cell-depleted T cells, or PBMCs; the material itself was cDNA or gDNA.

Authors' methods: From reference gene primer amplification, estimates of nucleated cell counts were derived. Generated by immunoSEQ multiplex PCR, the TCRdb table keeps only in-frame clones and is missing some. For V, J and clone size, that table is used; D and trimming come from the DNA. The table has 50,000 to 65,000 clones, less than 95% seen once; the top ten hold 3.1%. The CDR3 totals 15 residues. V lost 5 bases and J 4 bases, leaving 15 bases between the germline ends. CDR1 is LNHDA and CDR2 is SQIVND in the germline V gene (reference sequence). The chain carries TRBV19 and TRBJ1-5; D is ambiguous. The TCR sequence derives from a man aged 45-60 years with acute or convalescent COVID-19. Sequencing was done on a sample of peripheral blood. Here the CDR3 DNA reads TGTGCCAGTAGTGTAGGAACCGTTCAGAATCAGCCCCAGCATTTT. Amino acid sequence: CASSVGTVQNQPQHF.